One and the same sample provided the 8 T cell receptor beta chains below, sequenced in a study of shared clonotypes between healthy human individuals. Some clones are missing from TCRdb's copy, which holds only in-frame ones; the method was immunoSEQ multiplex PCR. The repertoire holds about 2 million clones, with roughly 95% as singletons. Naive CD8 populations comprised CD45RO-negative cells positively selected for CCR7, excluding terminally differentiated effector memory CD45RA+ cells. Specimen: naive CD8+ T cells sorted from blood. These receptors all come from a man younger than 35 in good health.

Points on this clone: The same CDR3 is also encoded by other DNA sequences in this sample. The chain recombines TRBV10-3 with TRBJ1-1, with D unresolved. Per the germline V gene, CDR1 is ENHRY and CDR2 is SYGVKD. Trimming took off 0 bases at V and 0 bases at J, with 5 bases between the two ends. The CDR3 covers 14 residues. DNA of the CDR3: TGTGCCATCAGTGAGTCTGGGGTGAACACTGAAGCTTTCTTT. The encoded protein is CAISESGVNTEAFF.

V gene TRBV28 combines with J gene TRBJ2-3; no firm D call. Germline V gene sequence: CDR1 MDHEN, CDR2 SYDVKM. V was trimmed by 3 bases and J by 2 bases, leaving 6 bases between them. This CDR3 spans 13 amino acids. This CDR3 reads CASSFSHTDTQYF. CDR3 coding DNA: TGTGCCAGCAGTTTTTCTCACACAGATACGCAGTATTTT. Filled out from reference TRBV28 and TRBJ2-3, the complete variable domain reads DVKVTQSSRYLVKRTGEKVFLECVQDMDHENMFWYRQDPGLGLRLIYFSYDVKMKEKGDIPEGYSVSREKKERFSLILESASTNQTSMYLCASSFSHTDTQYFGPGTRLTVL.

The chain links TRBV27 to TRBJ2-1; tentative D call: TRBD2 (6 bases). Germline V gives CDR1 MNHEY, CDR2 SMNVEV (reference sequence). The CDR3 has 17 residues. V shed 7 bases and J shed 3 bases, with 22 bases lying between them. In nucleotides, the CDR3 is TGTGCCAGCACGTCCCCTCGGGATGCGGGGCTCTACAATGAGCAGTTCTTC. Translating gives CASTSPRDAGLYNEQFF.

The chain uses TRBV4-2 and TRBJ2-5, with TRBD1 as a possible D gene (5 bases). The length of the CDR3 is 15 residues. CDR1 is LGHNA and CDR2 is YNFKEQ in the germline V gene. V dropped 1 base and J dropped 4 bases, with 13 bases sitting between them. The CDR3 protein is CASSQVPGSTETQYF. The CDR3 DNA follows: TGTGCCAGCAGCCAAGTCCCAGGGTCGACAGAGACCCAGTACTTC.

On this clone itself: Other DNA sequences in the sample encode the same CDR3. The chain recombines TRBV4-1 with TRBJ2-7; D is perhaps TRBD1 (5 bases). V was clipped by 6 bases and J by 2 bases, with 14 bases between them. Germline V gives CDR1 MGHRA, CDR2 YSYEKL. The CDR3 is 14 residues long. CDR3 protein: CASSLRQGAYEQYF. CDR3 bases: TGCGCCAGCAGTCTGAGGCAGGGCGCCTACGAGCAGTACTTC.

V is TRBV28 and J is TRBJ2-3; D is uncertain. The CDR3 covers 15 residues. V was shortened by 3 bases and J by 0 bases, with 10 bases between the two germline ends. The germline V gene has CDR1 MDHEN and CDR2 SYDVKM. CDR3 region: CASSFFRPSTDTQYF. CDR3 DNA sequence: TGTGCCAGCAGTTTCTTCCGACCTAGCACAGATACGCAGTATTTT.

V and J are TRBV30 and TRBJ2-2, with 8 bases that match TRBD1. This CDR3 contains 17 residues. J gave up 1 base and V 2 bases, and 9 bases lay outside the gene matches. The germline V gene has CDR1 GTSNPN and CDR2 SVGIG (reference sequence). The CDR3 spells CAWSLTGGGWNTGELFF. CDR3 nucleotides: TGTGCCTGGAGTTTAACAGGGGGTGGGTGGAACACCGGGGAGCTGTTTTTT.

The chain has TRBV4-3 and TRBJ2-2, with D unresolved. CDR3 size: 16 residues. The germline V and J ends were trimmed by 3 bases and 0 bases, with 11 bases remaining between them. Germline CDR1 reads LGHNA; CDR2 reads YSLEER. CDR3 DNA: TGCGCCAGCAGCCACAGCCTAGTCTCGAACACCGGGGAGCTGTTTTTT. It encodes CASSHSLVSNTGELFF.